This T cell receptor (beta chain) is drawn from a study of T cells in Graves' hyperthyroidism and ophthalmopathy. This CDR3 comprises 14 residues. V lost 4 bases to trimming and J lost 5 bases, with 12 bases between them. Newly diagnosed patients aged 18 to 65 had hyperthyroidism of under 2 months' duration. Diagnostic decisions used clinical symptoms, serum thyroxine and TRAb, thyroid ultrasound and orbital computed tomography. Notes on the study in general: Most thyroid clonotypes expanded above 0.001 appeared in blood too.

This clonotype was observed many times. The antigen remains unidentified. Amplified TCR beta CDR3 regions came from RNA transcripts. The HTBI primer set was used in a first-round RT-PCR of the TCR CDR3. TCRdb independently ran MiXCR on the multiplex PCR reads; one entry per CDR3 protein. The sample yields 300,000 to 350,000 distinct CDR3 sequences, more than 11% seen once. The rearrangement joins TRBV12-3 or TRBV12-4 to TRBJ1-5; D gene unclear. Sequencing was done on a sample of blood. The receptor was derived from a young woman with Graves' hyperthyroidism. The CDR3 reads CASSSGRMDQPQHF. DNA for the CDR3: TGTGCCAGCAGTTCCGGACGAATGGATCAGCCCCAGCATTTT.